This paragraph reports one T cell receptor beta chain. This clonotype was seen repeatedly, ten times or more. The antigen it binds to is not known. No much larger clone is present one base from it, and per-base qualities are unavailable. The data originate from a study of T cells in Graves' hyperthyroidism and ophthalmopathy (dated by TCRdb to the late 2010s). For context, the study as a whole: Peripheral blood samples were taken at initial diagnosis, before any treatment was given. Once sampling was done, hyperthyroidism patients were given methimazole at a starting dose of 30 mg daily, whereas ophthalmopathy patients were given high-dose intravenous methylprednisolone. Whether ophthalmopathy could be predicted prospectively was tested in an independent validation cohort made up of roughly 19 hyperthyroidism patients plus 17 patients who later progressed to ophthalmopathy. In about 6 Graves' hyperthyroidism patients, the study also compared T-cell repertoires from thyroid tissue with T-cell repertoires from blood. TCR V-J signatures able to tell the groups apart were searched for in a discovery cohort of 90 to 100 patients, of whom roughly 42 had Graves' ophthalmopathy and some 60 had stable Graves' hyperthyroidism. The paper describes TCR Vbeta CDR3 sequencing of around 140 peripheral blood samples, made up of fewer than 50 ophthalmopathy patients, around 78 hyperthyroidism patients and 17 progressor patients. The 85 to 100 discovery patients were randomly split 7:3 into training and test sets.

For CDR1 and CDR2, the germline V gene lists SQVTM and ANQGSEA. The CDR3 goes from the cysteine to the phenylalanine over 11 residues. The CDR3 DNA has 33 bases and is translated from base 1. Between the V and J ends, shortened by 7 bases and 10 bases respectively, the junction contains 15 bases. Moderately to severely active disease, a Clinical Activity Score of at least 3, a NOSPECS grade of at least 4, and a duration under 3 months were present in ophthalmopathy patients. Patients with uncontrolled infections, other autoimmune diseases, pregnancy or lactation were excluded. Diagnoses were established on the basis of clinical symptoms, serum thyroxine and TRAb, thyroid ultrasound, and orbital computed tomography. PBMCs were isolated from approximately 10 ml of fresh peripheral blood by Ficoll-Paque density gradient centrifugation. Total RNA was extracted with Trizol reagent, and quality was checked on an Agilent 2100 Bioanalyzer.

Amplification of TCR beta CDR3 regions was carried out from RNA transcripts. The first round of RT-PCR for the TCR CDR3 was performed with the HTBI primer set and the Qiagen OneStep RT-PCR kit. Libraries were constructed in a second round of multiplex PCR, after which size selection and purification were carried out. The libraries were sequenced on an Illumina HiSeq2000 using paired-end 100 bp reads. The paper's data handling went like this. Raw data were processed with SOAPnuke, discarding reads with adapters, uncalled bases, mean Phred below 15, or no exact constant-primer or identifier match. COPE v1.2.5 was used to merge the high-quality paired reads, and each unique nucleotide sequence was defined as a clonotype. Clonotypes were aligned to IMGT TRBV, TRBD and TRBJ reference segments using MiTCR v1.1. Only V-J combinations with frequency above 0.0001, covering about 99% of repertoires, were analysed. A TCS score was defined as the ratio of F50 (clonal expansion) to E x V (chaos), with BLOSUM62-based TCRdist applied between CDR3 peptides within each V-J. Welch's t-statistics and random forest reduced 450 to 600 V-J features to roughly 13, which were used in a naive Bayes classifier (R e1071). TCRdb itself trimmed the public reads at Q25 with fastp, ran MiXCR and retained productive beta chains. Rows are combined by CDR3 protein, so each entry shows the most common genes and DNA. None of the V and J calls come from the authors' own analysis; TCRdb made them. This sample lists about 640,000 distinct CDR3 sequences; about 15% were detected once. The ten largest make up roughly an eighth of the sample.

On the study overall, not on this receptor specifically: Sample size was not statistically predetermined, and investigators were not blinded to group allocation. In validation, the model predicted progression to ophthalmopathy a median of around six months before onset, with about 67% sensitivity and about 72% specificity. A model built on a 13 V-J signature distinguished ophthalmopathy from stable hyperthyroidism, reaching about 89% sensitivity and around 81% specificity in cross-validation and 80%/75% in testing. Most expanded thyroid clonotypes (frequency above 0.001) were also found in blood, which suggests that blood repertoires may mirror thyroid immune responses.

This TCR came from a woman aged 50 to 65 with Graves' ophthalmopathy. Sequencing input: blood. The rearrangement joined TRBV29-1 to TRBJ2-3, with TRBD2 as a weak D call on 7 bases. The nucleotide sequence reads TGCAGCGCGGGGGGACAATCGGCGCAGTATTTT. This sequence encodes CSAGGQSAQYF.